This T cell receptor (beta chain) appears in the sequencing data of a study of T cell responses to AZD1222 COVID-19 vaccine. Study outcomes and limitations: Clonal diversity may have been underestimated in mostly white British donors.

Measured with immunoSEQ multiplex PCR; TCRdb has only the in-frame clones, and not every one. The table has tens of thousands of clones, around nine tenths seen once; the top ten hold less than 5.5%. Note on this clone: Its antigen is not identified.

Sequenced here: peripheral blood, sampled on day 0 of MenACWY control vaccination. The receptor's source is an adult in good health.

The CDR3 loop is CASSLEDTQYF. The CDR3 DNA sequence: TGTGCCAGCAGCCTTGAAGATACGCAGTATTTT. This chain uses TRBV6-5 with TRBJ2-3; no clear D gene. CDR1 and CDR2 (germline): MNHEY, SVGAGI. Trimming left V 6 bases short and J 5 bases short, with 6 bases between. The CDR3 extends over 11 amino acids.